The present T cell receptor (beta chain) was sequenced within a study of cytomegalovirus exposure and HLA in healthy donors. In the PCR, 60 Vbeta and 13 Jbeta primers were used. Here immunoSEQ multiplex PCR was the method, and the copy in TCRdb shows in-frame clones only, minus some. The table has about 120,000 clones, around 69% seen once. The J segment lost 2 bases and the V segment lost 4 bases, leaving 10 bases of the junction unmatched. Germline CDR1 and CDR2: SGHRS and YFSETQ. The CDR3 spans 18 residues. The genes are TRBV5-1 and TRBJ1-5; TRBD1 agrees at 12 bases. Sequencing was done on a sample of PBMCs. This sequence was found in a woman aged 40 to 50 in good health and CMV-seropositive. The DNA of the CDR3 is TGCGCCAGCAGCCCCGGGACAGGGGGCCCCTTTGGCAATCAGCCCCAGCATTTT. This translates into CASSPGTGGPFGNQPQHF.